Shown below are 27 T cell receptor beta chains from a single sample sequenced in a study of shared clonotypes between healthy human individuals. The data were produced by immunoSEQ multiplex PCR, yet TCRdb's version contains in-frame clones alone and is incomplete. The table includes roughly 2 million clones, more than 90% detected once. Sequenced: naive CD4+ T cells sorted from blood. The subset is: CD45RA+ positively selected. These receptor sequences come from a man between 18 and 35 years old in good health.

The V gene is TRBV25-1, the J gene TRBJ2-1, with D perhaps being TRBD1 or TRBD2 (5 bases each). The V end was cut by 3 bases, the J end by 10 bases, with 22 bases between. CDR1 and CDR2 from the germline V gene are MGHDK and SYGVNS. The CDR3 is 16 amino acids. The CDR3 bases are TGTGCCAGCAGTGATGGGAAGGGCTTCCGGGACCCCGAGCAGTTCTTC. Protein sequence: CASSDGKGFRDPEQFF.

The CDR3 nucleotides are TGTGCCAGCTCTCAAGGACAGGGCTGGACTGAAGCTTTCTTT. This codes for CASSQGQGWTEAFF. The chain employs TRBV18 and TRBJ1-1; 8 bases are shared with TRBD1. The CDR3 runs to 14 residues. Trimming took 6 bases from V and 5 from J; bases not matched to a gene: 8. Germline CDR1 is KGHSH and CDR2 is LQKENI. Drawing the rest from reference TRBV18 and TRBJ1-1, the complete variable domain is NAGVMQNPRHLVRRRGQEARLRCSPMKGHSHVYWYRQLPEEGLKFMVYLQKENIIDESGMPKERFSAEFPKEGPSILRIQQVVRGDSAAYFCASSQGQGWTEAFFGQGTRLTVV.

V is TRBV6-1 and J is TRBJ2-2; 7 bases are a match to TRBD1. This CDR3 has 14 amino acids. V gave up 7 bases and J gave up 7 bases; unmatched junction bases: 9. Germline CDR1 and CDR2: MNHNS and SASEGT. The CDR3 loop reads CASITGALGGELFF. CDR3 DNA: TGTGCCAGCATTACAGGGGCCCTCGGCGGGGAGCTGTTTTTT.

Of note for this clone: An end of the junction differs from the germline gene, which may be a read error. The chain employs TRBV7-7 and TRBJ1-4; D remains unclear. The germline CDR1 and CDR2 sequences are SSHAT and FNYEAQ (reference sequence). The CDR3 runs to 14 residues. The CDR3 DNA sequence: TGTGCTAGCAGCTTACCGGGGACTAATGAAAAACTGTTTTTT. Translating gives CASSLPGTNEKLFF.

The V call is TRBV9, the J call TRBJ2-7; perhaps TRBD2 as D (7 bases). This CDR3 spans 17 amino acids. CDR1 and CDR2 from the germline V gene are SGDLS and YYNGEE. V shed 0 bases and J shed 4 bases, with 20 bases lying between them. Here the CDR3 reads CASSVGGGSLPLYEQYF. The CDR3 coding sequence is TGTGCCAGCAGCGTAGGGGGGGGCAGCTTGCCCCTATACGAGCAGTACTTC.

V gene TRBV2 combines with J gene TRBJ2-2; TRBD1 matches at 9 bases. The CDR3 is 14 residues long. Germline V lookup: CDR1 SNHLY, CDR2 FYNNEI. The CDR3, as DNA: TGTTCGAGCCGGGACAGGGTTAACACCGGGGAGCTGTTTTTT. Amino acid sequence: CSSRDRVNTGELFF.

This chain joins TRBV7-6 and TRBJ2-1; D assignment may be TRBD1 or TRBD2 (5 bases each). Trimming pared 5 bases from V and 10 bases from J, leaving 9 bases between. CDR1 SGHVS and CDR2 FNYEAQ come from the germline V gene. This CDR3 region has 11 residues. The CDR3 protein is CASSVRDEQFF. The CDR3 region has the DNA TGTGCCAGCAGCGTCCGGGACGAGCAGTTCTTC.

The chain joins TRBV4-1 to TRBJ2-5; TRBD2 aligns across 7 bases. V shed 2 bases and J 3 bases; nucleotides not matched to a gene: 6. The CDR3 totals 15 residues. Germline loops: CDR1 MGHRA, CDR2 YSYEKL. The CDR3 spells CASSQLTGLKETQYF. CDR3 sequence (DNA): TGCGCCAGCAGCCAACTCACGGGACTAAAAGAGACCCAGTACTTC.

The chain has TRBV7-9 and TRBJ2-3; perhaps TRBD1 as D (6 bases). The V gene's germline CDR1 is SEHNR and CDR2 FQNEAQ (reference sequence). Trimming removed 5 bases from V and 4 bases from J, with 13 bases in between. The CDR3 covers 14 residues. CDR3 amino acids: CASSTLTGPDTQYF. The CDR3 bases are TGTGCCAGCAGCACCTTGACAGGCCCAGATACGCAGTATTTT.

For this clone: The identical CDR3 is also encoded by other nucleotide sequences in the sample. The chain is built from TRBV6-6 and TRBJ1-2; the match to TRBD1 covers 9 bases. There are 15 residues in the CDR3. The junction had 3 bases not matched to a gene; V was cut back by 0 bases and J by 4 bases. The germline V gene has CDR1 MNHNY and CDR2 SVGAGI (reference sequence). The CDR3 reads CASSYSGQGSYGYTF. In nucleotides, the CDR3 is TGTGCCAGCAGTTACTCCGGACAGGGGTCCTATGGCTACACCTTC.

About this clone itself: The same CDR3 arises from other DNA sequences in this sample as well. V is TRBV12-5 and J is TRBJ2-2; no firm D call. The V gene lost 1 base and the J gene lost 1 base, with 1 base spanning the gap. The germline V gene encodes CDR1 LGHNT and CDR2 FRNRAP. The CDR3 has 13 residues. CDR3 coding DNA: TGTGCTAGTGGTTTGGAGAACACCGGGGAGCTGTTTTTT. Its protein is CASGLENTGELFF.

Comment on this clone: The same CDR3 is also encoded by other DNA sequences in this sample. V usage is TRBV2 and J usage is TRBJ2-5; the D is unclear. The CDR3 spans 11 residues. V was cut by 5 bases and J by 5 bases, with 6 bases left in between. CDR1 is SNHLY and CDR2 is FYNNEI in the germline V gene. CDR3: CASSPVETQYF. The CDR3 DNA reads as TGTGCCAGCAGTCCGGTCGAGACCCAGTACTTC. The full variable domain, rest sourced from reference TRBV2 and TRBJ2-5, is EPEVTQTPSHQVTQMGQEVILRCVPISNHLYFYWYRQILGQKVEFLVSFYNNEISEKSEIFDDQFSVERPDGSNFTLKIRSTKLEDSAMYFCASSPVETQYFGPGTRLLVL.

The chain combines TRBV27 with TRBJ2-7; D gene ambiguous. There are 12 residues in the CDR3. The V gene's germline CDR1 is MNHEY and CDR2 SMNVEV (reference sequence). The V and J ends lost 5 bases and 7 bases respectively, with 12 bases between them. The CDR3 nucleotides are TGTGCCAGCAGTCTCCCGTCACGGGAGCAGTACTTC. Its protein product is CASSLPSREQYF.

V gene TRBV6-5 combines with J gene TRBJ2-7, with 8 bases aligning to TRBD1. The CDR3 covers 15 residues. Germline V gene data show CDR1 as MNHEY and CDR2 as SVGAGI. J was trimmed by 0 bases and V by 8 bases; bases with no gene match: 9. Here the CDR3 reads CASRTGGENSYEQYF. The CDR3 nucleotides read TGTGCCAGCCGAACAGGGGGAGAAAACTCCTACGAGCAGTACTTC.

The chain carries TRBV28 and TRBJ2-1; 10 bases line up with TRBD2. The germline gives CDR1 MDHEN, CDR2 SYDVKM. The length of the CDR3 is 15 residues. J lost 6 bases, V lost 1 base, and 3 bases had no gene match. The CDR3 bases are TGTGCCAGCAGTTTATCCAGGACTAGCGGCAATGAGCAGTTCTTC. It specifies CASSLSRTSGNEQFF. Full variable domain (missing parts from reference TRBV28 and TRBJ2-1): DVKVTQSSRYLVKRTGEKVFLECVQDMDHENMFWYRQDPGLGLRLIYFSYDVKMKEKGDIPEGYSVSREKKERFSLILESASTNQTSMYLCASSLSRTSGNEQFFGPGTRLTVL.

The J gene is TRBJ2-3, the V gene TRBV28; 9 nucleotides line up with TRBD2. Unmatched junction bases numbered 4, after V lost 8 bases and J lost 7 bases. CDR3 size: 12 residues. Per the germline V gene, CDR1 is MDHEN and CDR2 is SYDVKM. The CDR3: CASGLALNTQYF. For the CDR3, the DNA is TGTGCCAGCGGACTAGCGTTGAATACGCAGTATTTT. Supplemented by reference TRBV28 and TRBJ2-3, the full variable domain reads DVKVTQSSRYLVKRTGEKVFLECVQDMDHENMFWYRQDPGLGLRLIYFSYDVKMKEKGDIPEGYSVSREKKERFSLILESASTNQTSMYLCASGLALNTQYFGPGTRLTVL.

This chain joins TRBV6-6 and TRBJ1-2; 8 bases line up with TRBD1. V lost 7 bases, J lost 4 bases, and 5 bases stayed unmatched. The CDR3 runs 13 residues. Germline CDR1 is MNHNY and CDR2 is SVGAGI (reference sequence). CDR3 sequence: CASTRGLGYGYTF. The DNA of the CDR3 is TGTGCCAGCACCAGGGGGCTGGGCTATGGCTACACCTTC.

V gene TRBV5-1 combines with J gene TRBJ2-7; 7 nucleotides match TRBD1. This CDR3 spans 16 amino acids. V was clipped by 6 bases and J by 4 bases; unmatched bases: 16. The germline CDR1 and CDR2 sequences are SGHRS and YFSETQ. CDR3 region: CASKLRTGQIPYEQYF. CDR3 coding DNA: TGCGCCAGCAAACTAAGGACAGGACAGATCCCTTACGAGCAGTACTTC.

The chain is built from TRBV5-1 and TRBJ2-3; a weak D match, TRBD2 (5 bases). This CDR3 contains 14 residues. CDR1 is SGHRS, CDR2 YFSETQ, per germline. V lost 5 bases to trimming and J lost 0 bases, with 10 bases between them. The CDR3 DNA reads as TGCGCCAGCAGATCACTAGGGAGCACAGATACGCAGTATTTT. This translates into CASRSLGSTDTQYF.

About this clone: Other nucleotide sequences from this sample produce the same CDR3. The chain employs TRBV30 and TRBJ2-6; D not resolved. The germline CDR1 and CDR2 sequences are GTSNPN and SVGIG (reference sequence). V was trimmed by 2 bases and J by 0 bases, leaving 5 bases between them. The CDR3 runs to 14 residues. CDR3: CAWSLGSGANVLTF. The DNA for the CDR3 is TGTGCCTGGAGTCTAGGCTCTGGGGCCAACGTCCTGACTTTC.

This clone was seen only once. This chain uses TRBV4-2 with TRBJ2-1, with a weak D call TRBD2 (5 bases). The CDR3 runs 17 residues. Germline CDR1 is LGHNA and CDR2 is YNFKEQ. V lost 0 bases, J lost 4 bases, and 16 bases lay in between. CDR3 amino acids: CASSQDPLAGPYNEQFF. The CDR3 bases are TGTGCCAGCAGCCAAGATCCCCTGGCGGGCCCGTACAATGAGCAGTTCTTC.

The chain combines TRBV11-2 with TRBJ1-1; D is uncertain. Germline CDR1 and CDR2: SGHAT and FQNNGV. CDR3 length: 13 amino acids. Trimming pared 3 bases from V and 3 bases from J, leaving 8 bases between. DNA for the CDR3: TGTGCCAGCAGCTTCGTGAGTGACACTGAAGCTTTCTTT. It encodes CASSFVSDTEAFF.

The rearrangement links TRBV19 to TRBJ2-5, with D possibly matching TRBD2 (5 bases). The V end lost 6 bases, the J end lost 1 base, and 15 bases lay between the germline ends. The V gene's germline CDR1 is LNHDA and CDR2 SQIVND (reference sequence). This CDR3 is 15 amino acids long. CDR3 in DNA: TGTGCCAGTAGCCCCCGGGGAGTGAGCCAAGAGACCCAGTACTTC. It specifies CASSPRGVSQETQYF.

This clone came up a few times. The chain uses TRBV5-4 and TRBJ1-5, with no clear D. V was trimmed by 1 base and J by 6 bases, leaving 5 bases between them. Germline CDR1 is SGHNT and CDR2 is YYREEE (reference sequence). This CDR3 contains 12 residues. CDR3 DNA: TGTGCCAGCAGCTTGTGGGGTCAGCCCCAGCATTTT. It encodes CASSLWGQPQHF.

The V and J genes are TRBV12-5 and TRBJ1-1, with a weak D call TRBD1 (5 bases). The CDR3 runs to 17 residues. Germline V gene sequence: CDR1 LGHNT, CDR2 FRNRAP. CDR3 residues: CAASGLYPGGVNTEAFF. In DNA, the CDR3 is TGTGCAGCTAGTGGTTTATACCCCGGGGGGGTGAACACTGAAGCTTTCTTT. The full variable domain, its missing parts supplied by reference TRBV12-5 and TRBJ1-1, is DARVTQTPRHKVTEMGQEVTMRCQPILGHNTVFWYRQTMMQGLELLAYFRNRAPLDDSGMPKDRFSAEMPDATLATLKIQPSEPRDSAVYFCAASGLYPGGVNTEAFFGQGTRLTVV.

J is TRBJ1-2 and V is TRBV5-4; D is ambiguous. V dropped 4 bases and J dropped 8 bases, with 9 bases sitting between them. The CDR3 consists of 11 residues. The germline V gene encodes CDR1 SGHNT and CDR2 YYREEE (reference sequence). CDR3 sequence: CASSADEGYTF. The CDR3, as DNA: TGTGCCAGCAGCGCTGATGAGGGCTACACCTTC.

Only one count was recorded for this clone. The rearrangement uses TRBV11-2 and TRBJ1-4; 8 nucleotides match TRBD1. The CDR3 spans 17 residues. Germline trimming cut 0 bases from V and 0 bases from J; bases unmatched to any gene: 3. The germline gives CDR1 SGHAT, CDR2 FQNNGV. CDR3 loop: CASSLEDRAATNEKLFF. Written as DNA, the CDR3 is TGTGCCAGCAGCTTAGAGGACAGGGCCGCAACTAATGAAAAACTGTTTTTT.